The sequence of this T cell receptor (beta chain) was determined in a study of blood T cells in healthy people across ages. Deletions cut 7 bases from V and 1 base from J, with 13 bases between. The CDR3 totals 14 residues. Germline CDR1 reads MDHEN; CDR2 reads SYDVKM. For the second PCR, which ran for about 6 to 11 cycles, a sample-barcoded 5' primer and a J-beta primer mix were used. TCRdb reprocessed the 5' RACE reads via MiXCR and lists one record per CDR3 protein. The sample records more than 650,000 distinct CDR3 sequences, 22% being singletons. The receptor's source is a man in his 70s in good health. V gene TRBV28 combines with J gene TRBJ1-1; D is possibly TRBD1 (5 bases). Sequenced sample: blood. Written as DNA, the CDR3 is TGTGCCAGCACCTGGGGCCGGACGAACACTGAAGCTTTCTTT. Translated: CASTWGRTNTEAFF. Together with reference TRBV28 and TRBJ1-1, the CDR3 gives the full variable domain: DVKVTQSSRYLVKRTGEKVFLECVQDMDHENMFWYRQDPGLGLRLIYFSYDVKMKEKGDIPEGYSVSREKKERFSLILESASTNQTSMYLCASTWGRTNTEAFFGQGTRLTVV.